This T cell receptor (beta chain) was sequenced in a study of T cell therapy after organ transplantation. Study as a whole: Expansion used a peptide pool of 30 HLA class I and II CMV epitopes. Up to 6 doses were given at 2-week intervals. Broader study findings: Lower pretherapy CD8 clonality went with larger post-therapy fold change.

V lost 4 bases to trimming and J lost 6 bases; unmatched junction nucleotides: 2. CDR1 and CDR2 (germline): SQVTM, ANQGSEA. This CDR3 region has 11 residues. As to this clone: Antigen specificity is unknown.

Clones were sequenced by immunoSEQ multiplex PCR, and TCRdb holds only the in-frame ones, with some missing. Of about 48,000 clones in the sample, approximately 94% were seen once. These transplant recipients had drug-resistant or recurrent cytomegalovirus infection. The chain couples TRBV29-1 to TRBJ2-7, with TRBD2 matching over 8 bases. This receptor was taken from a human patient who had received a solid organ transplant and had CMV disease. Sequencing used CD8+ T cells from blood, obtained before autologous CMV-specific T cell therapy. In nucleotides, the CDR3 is TGCAGCGTTGCAGCGGGGGTCGAGCAGTACTTC. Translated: CSVAAGVEQYF.